Below are 14 T cell receptor beta chains sequenced from a single sample in a study of blood T cells in healthy people across ages. A J-beta primer mix and a sample-barcoded 5' primer were used in a second PCR of roughly 6 to 12 cycles. A single record per CDR3 protein comes from TCRdb applying MiXCR to the 5' RACE reads. The data show some 920,000 distinct CDR3 sequences, just over 50% seen once. Sequenced input: blood. The receptors come from an older woman in good health.

This clonotype was seen only once. The V and J genes are TRBV27 and TRBJ2-1; 11 nucleotides match TRBD2. CDR3 length: 19 residues. Germline CDR1 reads MNHEY; CDR2 reads SMNVEV (reference sequence). With V trimmed by 6 bases and J by 7 bases, 20 bases remained unmatched. The CDR3 bases are TGTGCCAGCAGGGGCCAAGTAGGGAACATAGCGGGAGGGCATAATGAGCAGTTCTTC. This gives the protein CASRGQVGNIAGGHNEQFF.

In this sample, this clonotype turned up a few times. The chain recombines TRBV29-1 with TRBJ2-3; no definite D call. Germline V CDR1 and CDR2: SQVTM, ANQGSEA. The germline V and J ends were trimmed by 6 bases and 4 bases, with 14 bases remaining between them. This CDR3 has 13 amino acids. The CDR3 is CSVSRTSSDTQYF. CDR3 nucleotide sequence: TGCAGCGTGTCAAGGACCTCTTCAGATACGCAGTATTTT.

V and J are TRBV28 and TRBJ2-6, with TRBD1 matching 12 bases. This CDR3 spans 19 amino acids. V trimming: 6 bases; J trimming: 4 bases; junction bases outside the gene matches: 13. Germline CDR1 and CDR2: MDHEN and SYDVKM. CDR3 amino acids: CASRNAGQGANAGANVLTF. CDR3 DNA sequence: TGTGCCAGCAGGAACGCGGGACAGGGGGCGAATGCGGGGGCCAACGTCCTGACTTTC.

This clonotype appeared a few times. This CDR3 reads CASSLVETRSSYEQYF. The DNA of the CDR3 is TGTGCCAGCAGCTTAGTTGAGACGCGATCTTCCTACGAGCAGTACTTC. V gene TRBV7-2 combines with J gene TRBJ2-7; D gene ambiguous. CDR1 and CDR2 from the germline V gene are SGHTA and FQGNSA. The CDR3 is 16 amino acids. V was cut by 1 base and J by 1 base, with 14 bases left in between. The variable domain in full, with the rest retrieved from reference TRBV7-2 and TRBJ2-7, is GAGVSQSPSNKVTEKGKDVELRCDPISGHTALYWYRQSLGQGLEFLIYFQGNSAPDKSGLPSDRFSAERTGGSVSTLTIQRTQQEDSAVYLCASSLVETRSSYEQYFGPGTRLTVT.

The chain uses TRBV11-2 and TRBJ1-5; maybe TRBD1 (5 bases). V was pared by 1 base and J by 6 bases, with 13 bases between. The CDR3 has 15 residues. Germline CDR1 is SGHAT and CDR2 is FQNNGV. CDR3 residues: CASSLVAGDGQPQHF. CDR3 DNA: TGTGCCAGCAGCTTAGTTGCCGGGGACGGTCAGCCCCAGCATTTT.

The V call is TRBV18, the J call TRBJ2-3; the D is unclear. V lost 0 bases and J lost 1, with 14 bases in between. The CDR3 has 17 residues. Germline CDR1 and CDR2: KGHSH and LQKENI. Here the CDR3 DNA reads TGTGCCAGCTCACCACCGGACGGGTGGGCAGGCACAGATACGCAGTATTTT. Amino acid sequence: CASSPPDGWAGTDTQYF.

This sequence joins TRBV5-1 and TRBJ1-4, with TRBD1 matching over 8 bases. The length of the CDR3 is 13 residues. The junction had 4 bases not matched to a gene; V was cut back by 4 bases and J by 8 bases. Germline V lookup: CDR1 SGHRS, CDR2 YFSETQ. The CDR3 nucleotides read TGCGCCAGCAGCGGGACAGGATGGGAAAAACTGTTTTTT. Its protein is CASSGTGWEKLFF.

The CDR3 nucleotides read TGCAGTGCTAGAGCGCCCTTTACTAGTGGTGCGCATGAGCAGTTCTTC. It translates to CSARAPFTSGAHEQFF. The V gene is TRBV20-1, the J gene TRBJ2-1, with a tentative D call TRBD2 (5 bases). Germline-derived CDR1 and CDR2 are DFQATT and SNEGSKA (reference sequence). The V end lost 1 base, the J end lost 8 bases, and 21 bases lay between the germline ends. The CDR3 consists of 16 residues.

This clonotype was found a few times. V and J are TRBV7-2 and TRBJ2-3; tentatively, D is TRBD2 (6 bases). Germline CDR1 reads SGHTA; CDR2 reads FQGNSA. Trimming took off 4 bases at V and 1 base at J, with 12 bases between the two ends. The CDR3 has 15 amino acids. In nucleotides, the CDR3 is TGTGCCAGCAGCTCCATCGGAGGGGGCACAGATACGCAGTATTTT. Translation gives CASSSIGGGTDTQYF.

The genes are TRBV7-7 and TRBJ2-1; 7 positions match TRBD2. Looked up from germline, CDR1 is SSHAT and CDR2 is FNYEAQ (reference sequence). The CDR3 has 16 amino acids. The trim removed 1 base at V and 6 bases at J, leaving 9 bases unmatched. The chain's CDR3 is CASSLGTSGTGNEQFF. The CDR3 DNA reads TGTGCCAGCAGCTTAGGGACTAGTGGGACCGGCAATGAGCAGTTCTTC.

This chain uses TRBV7-9 with TRBJ2-1, with TRBD1 identical over 7 bases. The germline CDR1 and CDR2 sequences are SEHNR and FQNEAQ (reference sequence). This CDR3 has 13 residues. Trimming removed 5 bases from V and 11 bases from J; junction bases left unmatched: 9. The CDR3 protein is CASSEPPGQKQFF. Here the CDR3 DNA reads TGTGCCAGCAGCGAGCCTCCGGGACAGAAGCAGTTCTTC.

The chain joins TRBV20-1 to TRBJ2-1; D is tentatively TRBD1 or TRBD2 (5 bases each). CDR3 length: 12 residues. V lost 6 bases and J 6 bases, leaving 12 bases between the germline ends. Per the germline V gene, CDR1 is DFQATT and CDR2 is SNEGSKA (reference sequence). The CDR3: CSAPRGGNEQFF. CDR3 nucleotide sequence: TGCAGTGCCCCGAGGGGTGGCAATGAGCAGTTCTTC.

The V gene is TRBV20-1, the J gene TRBJ2-3; D unresolved. Germline assignment: CDR1 DFQATT and CDR2 SNEGSKA (reference sequence). The CDR3 extends over 12 amino acids. V dropped 3 bases and J dropped 5 bases, with 9 bases sitting between them. The CDR3 nucleotides read TGCAGTGCTAGCCCCTTGATAGATACGCAGTATTTT. Its protein product is CSASPLIDTQYF.

The V and J genes are TRBV3-1 and TRBJ2-7, with D possibly being TRBD1 or TRBD2 (6 bases each). CDR3 length: 15 amino acids. Germline CDR1 and CDR2: LGHDT and YNNKEL (reference sequence). V dropped 2 bases and J dropped 2 bases, with 13 bases sitting between them. The CDR3: CASSQTGGGPYEQYF. The CDR3 coding sequence is TGTGCCAGCAGCCAAACTGGAGGGGGACCCTACGAGCAGTACTTC.